The clone carrying this TCR beta chain was observed a handful of times. CDR3 size: 14 residues. Germline CDR1 reads WNHNN; CDR2 reads SYGVQD (reference sequence). The V and J ends lost 4 bases and 1 base, in that order; junction bases with no gene match: 2. As for treatment: preoperative locoregional IRX-2 cytokine immunotherapy. Preoperative locoregional IRX-2 cytokine immunotherapy was tested in the phase Ib source study. Clones were sequenced by immunoSEQ multiplex PCR, and TCRdb holds only the in-frame ones, with some missing. The table lists about 98,000 clones, 86% of them singletons, with about 1.9% in the top ten. The data belong to a study of preoperative IRX-2 immunotherapy in early breast cancer.

The genes are TRBV10-1 and TRBJ1-1, with 8 nucleotides matching TRBD1. The TCR originated in a human donor with breast cancer. The material was tumor tissue, obtained after IRX-2 immunotherapy. CDR3 residues: CASSGDRGNTEAFF. CDR3 sequence (DNA): TGCGCCAGCAGTGGAGACAGGGGGAACACTGAAGCTTTCTTT.